This T cell receptor (beta chain) was recovered during a study of T cell repertoires in cytomegalovirus infection. In the study overall: Selected CMV epitopes included recently identified HLA-C-restricted ones as well as well-studied HLA-B-restricted ones. Indicated by public TCR beta signatures were CMV infection and matching HLA type. Overall study results and limits: Predominance within the ex vivo response was attributable to HLA-C-restricted CMV-specific TCR beta clonotypes.

This clonotype was detected ten times or more. The antigen is unknown. MiXCR, run by TCRdb on the reads, gives a single entry per CDR3 protein. The sample records 700,000 to 950,000 distinct CDR3 sequences, roughly 33% being singletons. The receptor's source is a human donor in good health (CMV status not recorded). Some clones in this sample may be carry-over from other donors' samples. This sample comprised cultured CD8+ T cells from PBMCs, obtained from culture after CMV antigen stimulation.

The CDR3 sequence: CASSLLEGNTEAFF. CDR3 coding DNA: TGTGCCAGCAGCTTACTCGAGGGGAACACTGAAGCTTTCTTT. This chain uses TRBV7-8 with TRBJ1-1, with unresolved D. Germline V gene sequence: CDR1 SGHVS, CDR2 FQNEAQ. V lost 2 bases and J lost 1, with 8 bases in between. There are 14 residues in the CDR3.